Sequencing of this T cell receptor beta chain was carried out in a study of shared clonotypes between healthy human individuals. Several immunoSEQ 96-well plates shared each subset's DNA, each plate a replicate. How the authors handled the data: Filtering was not the same, since immunoSEQ gave junction-only sequences without quality scores. Profiling relied on immunoSEQ multiplex PCR, and the TCRdb table lists in-frame clones only, not all of them. The D gene and trimming were derived from the DNA, and the V and J assignments and clone size from that table. Among roughly 2.2 million clones listed, 85% to 95% were seen once. Trimming removed 3 bases from V and 3 bases from J, with 15 bases in between. The CDR3 consists of 16 residues. Germline V gene data show CDR1 as LNHDA and CDR2 as SQIVND (reference sequence). Nashville, Tennessee was home to all donors, who were Caucasian adults.

This chain uses TRBV19 with TRBJ1-5; D unresolved. The receptor was derived from a man younger than 30 in good health. Some clones in this sample may be carry-over from other donors' samples. The sequencing sample was made of naive CD4+ T cells from PBMCs. Subset in this sample: CD45RA+ positively selected. The CDR3 DNA sequence: TGTGCCAGTAGTATCCGGTTTGGGTGGAACAATCAGCCCCAGCATTTT. Translating it yields CASSIRFGWNNQPQHF.